These 10 T cell receptor beta chains were all obtained from the same sample, sequenced in a study of early T cells in non-severe SARS-CoV-2 infection. TCRdb reanalysed the 5' RACE reads using MiXCR and keeps one entry per CDR3 protein. The sample lists about 84,000 distinct CDR3 sequences, over 10% occurring once. The material sequenced was whole blood. The receptors shown here come from an adult who was a healthcare worker with PCR-confirmed SARS-CoV-2 infection or an uninfected control (not recorded which).

This clonotype has ten or more counts. V gene TRBV20-1 combines with J gene TRBJ2-1; 10 bases agree with TRBD2. J was trimmed by 3 bases and V by 3 bases; bases with no gene match: 2. This CDR3 comprises 14 residues. Germline CDR1 is DFQATT and CDR2 is SNEGSKA (reference sequence). The DNA of the CDR3 is TGCAGTGCTAGCGGACTAGCGGTCTACAATGAGCAGTTCTTC. The encoded protein is CSASGLAVYNEQFF.

In its sample, this clonotype was seen a few times. This chain connects TRBV9 to TRBJ2-3; D is uncertain. This CDR3 contains 16 residues. Trimming left V 0 bases short and J 0 bases short, with 11 bases between. Germline V lookup: CDR1 SGDLS, CDR2 YYNGEE. CDR3 in DNA: TGTGCCAGCAGCGTAGCTCCAGGACCTAGCACAGATACGCAGTATTTT. Amino acid sequence: CASSVAPGPSTDTQYF.

The chain combines TRBV3-1 with TRBJ2-3; D not resolved. The ends were cut back, 0 bases at V and 9 bases at J, with 7 bases in the middle. The CDR3 runs 12 residues. Germline values: CDR1 LGHDT, CDR2 YNNKEL (reference sequence). This CDR3 is CASSQEGKTQYF. CDR3 bases: TGTGCCAGCAGCCAAGAGGGGAAAACGCAGTATTTT.

This clonotype showed up just a few times. The V and J genes are TRBV19 and TRBJ2-6, with D tentatively TRBD1 (5 bases). Deletions cut 3 bases from V and 0 bases from J, with 15 bases between. This CDR3 is 18 amino acids long. Per germline, CDR1 LNHDA and CDR2 SQIVND (reference sequence). The CDR3 DNA sequence: TGTGCCAGTAGTATGCAAGGGGCCGCCGTCTCTGGGGCCAACGTCCTGACTTTC. This encodes CASSMQGAAVSGANVLTF.

This clonotype was counted many times. The V call is TRBV5-1, the J call TRBJ2-1, with TRBD2 matching 10 bases. V dropped 0 bases and J dropped 8; count of bases not matched to a gene: 8. CDR3 length: 16 residues. Germline V gives CDR1 SGHRS, CDR2 YFSETQ. The CDR3 sequence is CASSLGASGRVDEQFF. CDR3 bases: TGCGCCAGCAGCTTGGGTGCTAGCGGGAGAGTCGATGAGCAGTTCTTC. Full variable domain (rest looked up from reference TRBV5-1 and TRBJ2-1): KAGVTQTPRYLIKTRGQQVTLSCSPISGHRSVSWYQQTPGQGLQFLFEYFSETQRNKGNFPGRFSGRQFSNSRSEMNVSTLELGDSALYLCASSLGASGRVDEQFFGPGTRLTVL.

Only a few counts were recorded for this clonotype. This sequence joins TRBV7-2 and TRBJ2-2; weak D call: TRBD1 (6 bases). Germline loops: CDR1 SGHTA, CDR2 FQGNSA. The CDR3 contains 16 residues. Trimming cost V 5 bases and J 7 bases, with 20 bases left between them. The CDR3 DNA follows: TGTGCCAGCAGCCGAAACATACAGGGTTTTGGCGGGGAGCTGTTTTTT. This translates into CASSRNIQGFGGELFF.

This clonotype was seen ten or more times. This chain uses TRBV20-1 with TRBJ2-2; 8 positions agree with TRBD1. Germline values: CDR1 DFQATT, CDR2 SNEGSKA (reference sequence). With 6 bases clipped from V and 7 bases from J, the junction kept 7 bases outside the gene matches. This CDR3 spans 13 amino acids. CDR3 bases: TGCAGTGCCATGACAGGGGCGGGCGGGGAGCTGTTTTTT. Translation: CSAMTGAGGELFF.

This clonotype was detected only a few times. V gene TRBV12-3 or TRBV12-4 combines with J gene TRBJ1-5; weak D call: TRBD1 (6 bases). V lost 2 bases and J 6 bases, leaving 8 bases between the germline ends. The CDR3 has 13 residues. For the CDR3, the DNA is TGTGCCAGCAGTTTATCAGGGGCTCAGCCCCAGCATTTT. It is translated as CASSLSGAQPQHF.

The V gene is TRBV29-1, the J gene TRBJ2-1, with D perhaps assigned TRBD1 or TRBD2 (5 bases each). V was pared by 3 bases and J by 0 bases, with 6 bases between. The CDR3 loop spans 13 amino acids. Germline V gene sequence: CDR1 SQVTM, CDR2 ANQGSEA. The CDR3 sequence is CSVDGASYNEQFF. CDR3 bases: TGCAGCGTTGACGGGGCCTCCTACAATGAGCAGTTCTTC.

In this sample, this clonotype turned up many times. The chain recombines TRBV12-3 or TRBV12-4 with TRBJ1-1; no reliable D call. CDR3 size: 13 residues. Trimming left V 1 base short and J 2 bases short, with 5 bases between. The CDR3 loop reads CASSLVGNTEAFF. Written as DNA, the CDR3 is TGTGCCAGCAGTTTAGTGGGAAACACTGAAGCTTTCTTT.